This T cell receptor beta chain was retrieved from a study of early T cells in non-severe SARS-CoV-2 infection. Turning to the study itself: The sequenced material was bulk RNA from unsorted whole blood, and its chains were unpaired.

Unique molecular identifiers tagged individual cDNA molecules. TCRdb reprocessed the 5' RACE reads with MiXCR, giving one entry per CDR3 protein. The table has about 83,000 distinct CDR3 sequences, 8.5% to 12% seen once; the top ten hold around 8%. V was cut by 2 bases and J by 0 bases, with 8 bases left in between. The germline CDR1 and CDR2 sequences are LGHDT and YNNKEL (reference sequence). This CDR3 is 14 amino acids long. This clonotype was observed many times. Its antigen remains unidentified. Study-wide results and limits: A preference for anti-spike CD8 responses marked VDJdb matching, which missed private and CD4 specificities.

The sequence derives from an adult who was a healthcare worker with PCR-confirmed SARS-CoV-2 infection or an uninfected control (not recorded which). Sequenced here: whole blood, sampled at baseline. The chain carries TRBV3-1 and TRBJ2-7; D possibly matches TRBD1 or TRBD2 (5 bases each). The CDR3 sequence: CASSQYGTSYEQYF. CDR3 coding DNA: TGTGCCAGCAGCCAATATGGGACCTCCTACGAGCAGTACTTC.